Below, 29 T cell receptor beta chains from the same sample are listed, as sequenced in a study of cytomegalovirus exposure and HLA in healthy donors. It was with 60 Vbeta and 13 Jbeta primers that the PCR ran. Sequenced by immunoSEQ multiplex PCR; TCRdb stores in-frame clones only, minus some. The sample holds some 180,000 clones. The sequenced sample was PBMCs. Source of these receptors: a man aged 25-45 years in good health and CMV-seronegative.

V gene TRBV7-3 combines with J gene TRBJ2-2; D call uncertain. V was pared by 1 base and J by 5 bases, with 8 bases between. Germline values: CDR1 SGHTA, CDR2 FQGTGA. CDR3 size: 14 residues. CDR3 amino acids: CASSLKTTTGELFF. The CDR3 coding sequence is TGTGCCAGCAGCTTAAAGACAACGACCGGGGAGCTGTTTTTT.

This chain links TRBV7-2 with TRBJ2-7; D might be TRBD1 (6 bases). Deletions cut 5 bases from V and 7 bases from J, with 21 bases between. CDR1 SGHTA and CDR2 FQGNSA come from the germline V gene. This CDR3 spans 15 amino acids. CDR3 in amino acids: CASSLTGWGLVEQYF. The CDR3 DNA reads TGTGCCAGCAGCCTAACAGGGTGGGGCTTAGTGGAGCAGTACTTC.

The genes are TRBV5-1 and TRBJ2-5, with TRBD1 as a possible D gene (6 bases). V was trimmed by 3 bases and J by 4 bases, leaving 10 bases between them. Germline CDR1 is SGHRS and CDR2 is YFSETQ. CDR3 size: 13 residues. Here the CDR3 reads CASSSQGPETQYF. CDR3 coding DNA: TGCGCCAGCAGCTCACAGGGTCCAGAGACCCAGTACTTC.

J is TRBJ1-4 and V is TRBV11-2, with unresolved D. Deletions cut 3 bases from V and 7 bases from J, with 9 bases between. Per germline, CDR1 SGHAT and CDR2 FQNNGV. This CDR3 is 13 amino acids long. CDR3 in amino acids: CASSFSGGEKLFF. The CDR3 region has the DNA TGTGCCAGCAGCTTCAGCGGTGGTGAAAAACTGTTTTTT.

The V call is TRBV9, the J call TRBJ2-2, with 8 bases fitting TRBD2. Germline V lookup: CDR1 SGDLS, CDR2 YYNGEE. CDR3 length: 17 amino acids. V shed 1 base and J 6 bases; nucleotides not matched to a gene: 11. CDR3 sequence: CASSVPHSGTRSGELFF. CDR3 coding DNA: TGTGCCAGCAGCGTACCTCACTCCGGGACTAGATCCGGGGAGCTGTTTTTT.

The chain uses TRBV29-1 and TRBJ1-4; TRBD1 agrees at 7 bases. The CDR3 totals 14 residues. Losses at the gene ends were 5 bases for V and 8 bases for J; bases not matched to a gene: 11. Germline lookup yields CDR1 SQVTM and CDR2 ANQGSEA. The CDR3 here is CSVTKGRGDEKLFF. In DNA, the CDR3 is TGCAGCGTTACGAAGGGCAGGGGGGACGAAAAACTGTTTTTT.

The rearrangement links TRBV28 to TRBJ2-7; TRBD2 is a possible D gene (5 bases). This CDR3 comprises 16 residues. CDR1 and CDR2 (germline): MDHEN, SYDVKM. Trimming took off 4 bases at V and 3 bases at J, with 19 bases between the two ends. The CDR3 reads CASSSPFVRTYYEQYF. CDR3 bases: TGTGCCAGCAGTTCCCCCTTTGTTCGGACTTACTACGAGCAGTACTTC.

The chain combines TRBV5-1 with TRBJ1-1; D is undetermined. The CDR3 has 14 amino acids. The germline CDR1 and CDR2 sequences are SGHRS and YFSETQ. Trimming pared 1 base from V and 0 bases from J, leaving 7 bases between. The CDR3 here is CASSLTEMNTEAFF. CDR3 DNA: TGCGCCAGCAGCTTGACAGAAATGAACACTGAAGCTTTCTTT.

This chain links TRBV5-1 with TRBJ2-7; 7 nucleotides align to TRBD1. Germline CDR1 reads SGHRS; CDR2 reads YFSETQ. The trim removed 4 bases at V and 0 bases at J, leaving 4 bases unmatched. The CDR3 has 14 residues. The CDR3 is CASSPGQTSYEQYF. The CDR3, as DNA: TGCGCCAGCAGCCCGGGACAGACCTCCTACGAGCAGTACTTC.

V is TRBV7-7 and J is TRBJ2-1; possible D gene TRBD2, 6 bases. CDR1 SSHAT and CDR2 FNYEAQ come from the germline V gene (reference sequence). V was trimmed by 2 bases and J by 5 bases, leaving 10 bases between them. The CDR3 extends over 14 amino acids. CDR3 sequence: CASSLTGGDNEQFF. CDR3 nucleotide sequence: TGTGCCAGCAGCTTAACCGGGGGAGACAATGAGCAGTTCTTC.

V gene TRBV4-3 combines with J gene TRBJ1-4; possibly TRBD1 for D (5 bases). Germline V gene lookup returns CDR1 LGHNA and CDR2 YSLEER. The CDR3 is made up of 15 amino acids. The V and J ends lost 1 base and 4 bases respectively, with 10 bases between them. The CDR3 bases are TGCGCCAGCAGCCAAGTTACAGGCTATAATGAAAAACTGTTTTTT. Encoded protein: CASSQVTGYNEKLFF.

The chain is built from TRBV7-8 and TRBJ1-3, with TRBD1 matching 7 bases. Germline V CDR1 and CDR2: SGHVS, FQNEAQ. This CDR3 comprises 17 residues. J gave up 4 bases and V 2 bases, and 11 bases lay outside the gene matches. The CDR3 protein is CASSLKPGRGMGNTIYF. In nucleotides, the CDR3 is TGTGCCAGCAGCTTAAAACCGGGCAGGGGGATGGGAAACACCATATATTTT.

This chain connects TRBV19 to TRBJ2-7; D is unclear. V was shortened by 5 bases and J by 1 base, with 15 bases between the two germline ends. The CDR3 is made up of 15 amino acids. Looked up from germline, CDR1 is LNHDA and CDR2 is SQIVND (reference sequence). The CDR3 DNA reads as TGTGCCAGTAGTCCGTCGACACTTACATCCTACGAGCAGTACTTC. Its translation is CASSPSTLTSYEQYF.

V gene TRBV28 combines with J gene TRBJ2-3; 9 bases agree with TRBD1. CDR3 size: 14 residues. CDR1 is MDHEN, CDR2 SYDVKM, per germline. Trimming at V came to 6 bases and at J to 3 bases, leaving 4 bases not matched to a gene. CDR3 in amino acids: CASSPGQGTDTQYF. In DNA form, the CDR3 reads TGTGCCAGCAGCCCGGGACAGGGAACAGATACGCAGTATTTT.

The rearrangement joins TRBV7-3 to TRBJ2-5; the match to TRBD2 covers 11 bases. Germline-derived CDR1 and CDR2 are SGHTA and FQGTGA. This CDR3 has 16 amino acids. Trimming took 5 bases from V and 2 from J; bases not matched to a gene: 7. For the CDR3, the DNA is TGTGCCAGCAGCCTCTCTAGCGGGAGGTTACAAGAGACCCAGTACTTC. Its protein is CASSLSSGRLQETQYF.

The chain is built from TRBV5-1 and TRBJ2-1; 7 positions agree with TRBD1. The CDR3 totals 15 residues. Germline CDR1 and CDR2: SGHRS and YFSETQ. After removal of 2 bases from V and 4 bases from J, the junction contained 6 bases not matched to a gene. CDR3 sequence (DNA): TGCGCCAGCAGCTTTCGACAGGGTGCATACAATGAGCAGTTCTTC. Its protein product is CASSFRQGAYNEQFF.

This sequence joins TRBV5-1 and TRBJ1-3; the match to TRBD1 covers 11 bases. The CDR3 sequence is 17 residues long. After removal of 2 bases from V and 0 bases from J, the junction contained 4 bases not matched to a gene. Germline values: CDR1 SGHRS, CDR2 YFSETQ. The DNA of the CDR3 is TGCGCCAGCAGCTTCGGACAGGGGGCCATCTCTGGAAACACCATATATTTT. This encodes CASSFGQGAISGNTIYF.

This chain joins TRBV11-3 and TRBJ1-4; D unresolved. The CDR3 loop spans 11 amino acids. Looked up from germline, CDR1 is SGHNT and CDR2 is YENEEA. The V gene lost 1 base and the J gene lost 10 bases, with 4 bases spanning the gap. This chain's CDR3 is CASSLVGKLFF. CDR3 sequence (DNA): TGTGCCAGCAGCTTAGTCGGAAAACTGTTTTTT.

The chain has TRBV21-1 and TRBJ2-2; the table's D call of TRBD2 was not tested on the DNA. TRBV21-1 counts as a pseudogene. CDR3 length: 18 residues. The CDR3 protein is CASSKRAGAATRTGELFF. CDR3 bases: TGTGCCAGCAGCAAAAGGGCGGGGGCCGCCACGAGGACCGGGGAGCTGTTTTTT.

This chain links TRBV27 with TRBJ2-7; 8 nucleotides align to TRBD1. The junction had 8 bases not matched to a gene; V was cut back by 2 bases and J by 5 bases. Germline V gene lookup returns CDR1 MNHEY and CDR2 SMNVEV (reference sequence). The CDR3 sequence is 15 residues long. CDR3 sequence: CASSLMSGGRNEQYF. The CDR3 nucleotides are TGTGCCAGCAGTTTAATGTCAGGGGGCCGGAACGAGCAGTACTTC.

V is TRBV6-4 and J is TRBJ2-1; TRBD2 agrees at 11 bases. There are 15 residues in the CDR3. Per germline, CDR1 MRHNA and CDR2 SNTAGT. The J segment lost 3 bases and the V segment lost 6 bases, leaving 4 bases of the junction unmatched. Written as DNA, the CDR3 is TGTGCCAGCAGGGAGACTAGCGGGAACTACAATGAGCAGTTCTTC. Protein sequence: CASRETSGNYNEQFF.

This chain links TRBV5-1 with TRBJ2-2, with 7 nucleotides matching TRBD2. CDR1 is SGHRS, CDR2 YFSETQ, per germline. Trimming at V came to 7 bases and at J to 2 bases, leaving 5 bases not matched to a gene. The CDR3 runs 14 residues. CDR3 nucleotides: TGCGCCAGCGGGGGGGACCCCAACACCGGGGAGCTGTTTTTT. This gives the protein CASGGDPNTGELFF.

For the CDR3, the DNA is TGTGCCAGCAGCATCGGGACTTCTACCTACAATGAGCAGTTCTTC. Translated: CASSIGTSTYNEQFF. The chain is built from TRBV7-3 and TRBJ2-1, with D tentatively TRBD2 (6 bases). The CDR3 runs 15 residues. Germline CDR1 and CDR2: SGHTA and FQGTGA. The V and J ends lost 5 bases and 2 bases respectively, with 13 bases between them. Based on the CDR3 plus reference TRBV7-3 and TRBJ2-1, the full variable domain is GAGVSQTPSNKVTEKGKYVELRCDPISGHTALYWYRQSLGQGPEFLIYFQGTGAADDSGLPNDRFFAVRPEGSVSTLKIQRTERGDSAVYLCASSIGTSTYNEQFFGPGTRLTVL.

The V call is TRBV7-6, the J call TRBJ2-2; D gene uncertain. This CDR3 spans 15 amino acids. Per germline, CDR1 SGHVS and CDR2 FNYEAQ. V was clipped by 3 bases and J by 2 bases, with 10 bases between them. The CDR3: CASSFSGYNTGELFF. The CDR3, as DNA: TGTGCCAGCAGCTTTTCCGGGTACAACACCGGGGAGCTGTTTTTT.

The chain has TRBV29-1 and TRBJ2-7, with 9 bases identical to TRBD1. Germline trimming cut 3 bases from V and 7 bases from J; bases unmatched to any gene: 10. Germline V CDR1 and CDR2: SQVTM, ANQGSEA. The CDR3 totals 14 residues. The CDR3 loop reads CSVDAGQGLWEQYF. CDR3 bases: TGCAGCGTTGACGCGGGACAGGGACTATGGGAGCAGTACTTC.

This chain joins TRBV4-3 and TRBJ2-3; D gene uncertain. V lost 0 bases and J lost 5, with 15 bases in between. The CDR3 extends over 16 amino acids. Germline V CDR1 and CDR2: LGHNA, YSLEER. The CDR3 sequence is CASSQDLKSAGDTQYF. The CDR3 DNA is TGCGCCAGCAGCCAAGATCTTAAATCCGCCGGAGATACGCAGTATTTT.

For the CDR3, the DNA is TGCGCCAGCAGCTTCCAGGGGTCGCCAAGACAAGAAGCTTTCTTT. This sequence encodes CASSFQGSPRQEAFF. The J gene is TRBJ1-1, the V gene TRBV5-1; weak D call: TRBD1 (6 bases). Between the trimmed V and J ends, which lost 2 bases and 8 bases, there was a span of 19 bases. The CDR3 is 15 amino acids. Germline-derived CDR1 and CDR2 are SGHRS and YFSETQ.

The chain uses TRBV7-2 and TRBJ2-3; 12 bases fit TRBD2. The CDR3 is 18 amino acids. V trimming: 8 bases; J trimming: 5 bases; junction bases outside the gene matches: 17. Germline CDR1 reads SGHTA; CDR2 reads FQGNSA. The CDR3 spells CASGFPTLAGGPEDTQYF. DNA of the CDR3: TGTGCCAGCGGGTTCCCCACTCTAGCGGGGGGGCCGGAAGATACGCAGTATTTT.

The chain is built from TRBV29-1 and TRBJ2-1; D is possibly TRBD1 (8 bases). V was trimmed by 7 bases and J by 7 bases, leaving 14 bases between them. This CDR3 is 12 amino acids long. The V gene's germline CDR1 is SQVTM and CDR2 ANQGSEA. Here the CDR3 reads CSAGQGGNEQFF. CDR3 DNA sequence: TGCAGCGCTGGACAGGGAGGGAATGAGCAGTTCTTC.